This T cell receptor beta chain was captured by sequencing in a study of cytomegalovirus exposure and HLA in healthy donors. 13 Jbeta primers and 60 Vbeta primers were used for the PCR. TCRdb's table, derived via immunoSEQ multiplex PCR, lists solely in-frame clones and lacks some. The ten most abundant clones cover roughly 4% of a sample with 95,000 to 150,000 clones. As concerns this clone: What it binds is unknown.

Germline V lookup: CDR1 SGHKS, CDR2 YYEKEE (reference sequence). The V and J ends lost 0 bases and 1 base respectively, with 10 bases between them. There are 15 residues in the CDR3. Study results and caveats: The number of N-insertions in an Asian-associated ancestry cluster was reportedly below the approximately 700-donor mean in a later analysis.

This clonotype was sampled from a man younger than 35 in good health and CMV-seronegative. Sample: PBMCs. The V gene is TRBV5-5, the J gene TRBJ1-2, with D hard to call. DNA of the CDR3: TGTGCCAGCAGCTTGGGAACAGAAGTTAACTATGGCTACACCTTC. As protein: CASSLGTEVNYGYTF.